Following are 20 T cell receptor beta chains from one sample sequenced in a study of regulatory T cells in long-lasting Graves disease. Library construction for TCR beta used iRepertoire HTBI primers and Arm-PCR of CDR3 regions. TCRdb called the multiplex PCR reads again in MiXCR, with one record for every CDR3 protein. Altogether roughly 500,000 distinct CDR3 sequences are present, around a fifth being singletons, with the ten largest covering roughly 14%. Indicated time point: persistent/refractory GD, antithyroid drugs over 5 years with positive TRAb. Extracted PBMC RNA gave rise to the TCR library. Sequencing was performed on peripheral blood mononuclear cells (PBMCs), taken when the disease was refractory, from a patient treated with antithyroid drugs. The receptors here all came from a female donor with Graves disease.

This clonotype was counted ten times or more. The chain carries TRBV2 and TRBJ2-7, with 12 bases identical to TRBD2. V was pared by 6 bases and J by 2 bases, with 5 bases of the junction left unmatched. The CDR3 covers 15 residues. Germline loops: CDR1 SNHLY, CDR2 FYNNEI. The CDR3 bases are TGTGCCAGCAGGCCGACTAGCGGGAGTGCCTACGAGCAGTACTTC. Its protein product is CASRPTSGSAYEQYF.

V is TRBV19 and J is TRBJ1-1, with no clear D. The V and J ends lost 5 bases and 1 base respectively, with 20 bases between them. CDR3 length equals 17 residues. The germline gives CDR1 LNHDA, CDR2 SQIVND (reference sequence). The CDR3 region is CASSDNDGIGTNTEAFF. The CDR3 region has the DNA TGTGCCAGTAGTGACAACGATGGAATTGGTACGAACACTGAAGCTTTCTTT.

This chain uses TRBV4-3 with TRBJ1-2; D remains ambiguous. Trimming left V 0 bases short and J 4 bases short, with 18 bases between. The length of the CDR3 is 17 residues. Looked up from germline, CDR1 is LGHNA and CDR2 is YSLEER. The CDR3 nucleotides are TGCGCCAGCAGCCAAGATCCCTGGGCCGCCGACTTCTATGGCTACACCTTC. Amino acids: CASSQDPWAADFYGYTF.

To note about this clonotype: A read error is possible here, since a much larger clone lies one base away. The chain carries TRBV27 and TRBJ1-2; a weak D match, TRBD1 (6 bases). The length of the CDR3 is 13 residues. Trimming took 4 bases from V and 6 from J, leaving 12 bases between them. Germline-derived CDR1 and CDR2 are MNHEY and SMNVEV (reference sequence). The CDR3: CASSYRGYHGYTF. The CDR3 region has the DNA TGTGCCAGCAGTTATAGGGGGTACCATGGCTACACCTTC.

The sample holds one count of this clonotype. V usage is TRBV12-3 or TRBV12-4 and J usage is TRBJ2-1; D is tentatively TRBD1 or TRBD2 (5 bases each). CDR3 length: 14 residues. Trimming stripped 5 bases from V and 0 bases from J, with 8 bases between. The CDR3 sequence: CASSPGTSYNEQFF. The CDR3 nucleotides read TGTGCCAGCAGTCCCGGGACCTCCTACAATGAGCAGTTCTTC.

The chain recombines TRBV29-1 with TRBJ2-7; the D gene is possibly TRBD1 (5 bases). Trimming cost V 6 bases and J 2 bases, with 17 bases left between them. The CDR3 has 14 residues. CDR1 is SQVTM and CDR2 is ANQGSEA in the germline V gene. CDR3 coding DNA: TGCAGCGTGGGGCGGTCTCGGGTGACCTACGAGCAGTACTTC. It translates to CSVGRSRVTYEQYF.

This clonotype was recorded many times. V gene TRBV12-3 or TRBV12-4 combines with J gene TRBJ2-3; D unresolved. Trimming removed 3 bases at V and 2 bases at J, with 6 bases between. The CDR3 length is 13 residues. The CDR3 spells CASSLGFTDTQYF. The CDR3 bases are TGTGCCAGCAGTTTGGGCTTCACAGATACGCAGTATTTT.

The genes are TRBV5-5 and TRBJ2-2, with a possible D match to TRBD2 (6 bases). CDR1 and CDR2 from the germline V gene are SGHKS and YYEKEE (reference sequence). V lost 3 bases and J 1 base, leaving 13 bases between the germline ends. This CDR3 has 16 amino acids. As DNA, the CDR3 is TGTGCCAGCAGCTGGCTAGTGGGGGGGAACACCGGGGAGCTGTTTTTT. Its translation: CASSWLVGGNTGELFF.

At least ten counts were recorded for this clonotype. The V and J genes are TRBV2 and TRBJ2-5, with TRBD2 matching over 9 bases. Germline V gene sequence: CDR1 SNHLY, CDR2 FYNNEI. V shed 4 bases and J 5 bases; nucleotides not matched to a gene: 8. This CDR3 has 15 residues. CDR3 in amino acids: CASSVISGGVETQYF. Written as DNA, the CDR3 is TGTGCCAGCAGTGTGATTAGCGGGGGAGTGGAGACCCAGTACTTC.

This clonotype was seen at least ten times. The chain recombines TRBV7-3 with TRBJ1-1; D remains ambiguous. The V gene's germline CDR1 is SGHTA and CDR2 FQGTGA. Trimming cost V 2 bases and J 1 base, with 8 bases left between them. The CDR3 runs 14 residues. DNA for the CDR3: TGTGCCAGCAGCTTAGGATCCCAGAACACTGAAGCTTTCTTT. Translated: CASSLGSQNTEAFF.

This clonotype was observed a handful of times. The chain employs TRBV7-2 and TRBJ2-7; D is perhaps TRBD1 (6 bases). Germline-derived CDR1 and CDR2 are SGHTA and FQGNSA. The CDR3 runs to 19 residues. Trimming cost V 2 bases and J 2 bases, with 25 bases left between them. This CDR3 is CASSLYLGKTGISTYEQYF. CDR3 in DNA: TGTGCCAGCAGCTTATATTTAGGAAAAACAGGGATATCAACCTACGAGCAGTACTTC.

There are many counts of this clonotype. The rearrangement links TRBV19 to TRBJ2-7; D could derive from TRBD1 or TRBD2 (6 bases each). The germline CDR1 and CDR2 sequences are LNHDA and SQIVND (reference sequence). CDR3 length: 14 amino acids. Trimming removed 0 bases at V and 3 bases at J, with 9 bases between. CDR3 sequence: CASSIEGGGYEQYF. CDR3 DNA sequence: TGTGCCAGTAGTATAGAGGGGGGCGGCTACGAGCAGTACTTC.

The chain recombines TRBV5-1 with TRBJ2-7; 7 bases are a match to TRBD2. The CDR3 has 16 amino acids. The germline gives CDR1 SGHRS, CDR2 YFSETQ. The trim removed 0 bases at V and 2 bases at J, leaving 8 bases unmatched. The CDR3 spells CASSLESGGLTYEQYF. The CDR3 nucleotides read TGCGCCAGCAGCTTGGAATCGGGGGGACTAACCTACGAGCAGTACTTC.

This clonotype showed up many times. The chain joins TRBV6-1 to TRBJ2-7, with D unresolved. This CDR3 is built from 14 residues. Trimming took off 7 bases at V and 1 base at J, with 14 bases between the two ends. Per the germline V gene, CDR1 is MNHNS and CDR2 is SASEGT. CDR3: CASTRFGRSYEQYF. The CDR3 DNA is TGTGCCAGCACACGTTTTGGACGGTCCTACGAGCAGTACTTC.

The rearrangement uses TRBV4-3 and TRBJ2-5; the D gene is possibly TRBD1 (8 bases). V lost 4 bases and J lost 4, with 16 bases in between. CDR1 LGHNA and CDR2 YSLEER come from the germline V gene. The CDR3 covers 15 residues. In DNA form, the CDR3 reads TGCGCCAGCAGCCCCATGGACAGGGAGGGAGAGACCCAGTACTTC. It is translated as CASSPMDREGETQYF.

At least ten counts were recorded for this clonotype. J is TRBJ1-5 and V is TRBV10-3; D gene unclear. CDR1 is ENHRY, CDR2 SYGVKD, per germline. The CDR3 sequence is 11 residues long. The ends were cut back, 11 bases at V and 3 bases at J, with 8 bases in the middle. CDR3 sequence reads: CAAGYNQPQHF. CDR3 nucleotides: TGTGCCGCCGGGTACAATCAGCCCCAGCATTTT.

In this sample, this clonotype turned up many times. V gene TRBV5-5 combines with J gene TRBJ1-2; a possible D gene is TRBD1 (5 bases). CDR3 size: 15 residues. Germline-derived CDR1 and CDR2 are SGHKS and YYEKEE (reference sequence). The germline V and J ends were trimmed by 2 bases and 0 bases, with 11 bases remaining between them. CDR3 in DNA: TGTGCCAGCAGCTTAGGGACCGCCACTAACTATGGCTACACCTTC. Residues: CASSLGTATNYGYTF.

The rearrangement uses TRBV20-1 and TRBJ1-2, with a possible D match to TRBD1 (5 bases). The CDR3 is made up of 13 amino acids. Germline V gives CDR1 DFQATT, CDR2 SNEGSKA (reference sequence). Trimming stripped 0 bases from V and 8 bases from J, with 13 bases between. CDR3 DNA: TGCAGTGCTAGAGATGAAGGGGCTTGGGGCTACACCTTC. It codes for CSARDEGAWGYTF.

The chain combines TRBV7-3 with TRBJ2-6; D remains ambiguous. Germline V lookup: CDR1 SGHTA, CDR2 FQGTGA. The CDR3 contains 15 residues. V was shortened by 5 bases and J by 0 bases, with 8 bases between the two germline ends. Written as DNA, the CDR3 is TGTGCCAGCAGCCCGCAGAACTCTGGGGCCAACGTCCTGACTTTC. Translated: CASSPQNSGANVLTF.

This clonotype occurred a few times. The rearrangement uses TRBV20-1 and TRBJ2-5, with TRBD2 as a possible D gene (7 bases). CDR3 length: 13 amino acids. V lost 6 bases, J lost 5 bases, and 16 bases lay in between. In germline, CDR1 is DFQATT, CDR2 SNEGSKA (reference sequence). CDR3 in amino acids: CSAPRGGEETQYF. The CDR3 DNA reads TGCAGTGCCCCTAGGGGGGGAGAGGAGACCCAGTACTTC.